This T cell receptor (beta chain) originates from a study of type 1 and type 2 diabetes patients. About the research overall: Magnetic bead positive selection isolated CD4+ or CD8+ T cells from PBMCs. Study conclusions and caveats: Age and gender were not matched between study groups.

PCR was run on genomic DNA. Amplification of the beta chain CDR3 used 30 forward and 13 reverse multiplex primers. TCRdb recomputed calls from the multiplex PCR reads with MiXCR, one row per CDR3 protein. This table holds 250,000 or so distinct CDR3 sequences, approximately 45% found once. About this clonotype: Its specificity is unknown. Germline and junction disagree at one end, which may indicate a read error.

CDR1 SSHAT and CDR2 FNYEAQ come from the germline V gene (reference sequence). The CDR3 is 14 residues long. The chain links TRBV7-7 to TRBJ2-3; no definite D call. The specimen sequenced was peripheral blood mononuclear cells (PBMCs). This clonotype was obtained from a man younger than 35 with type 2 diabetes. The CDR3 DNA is TGTGCTAGCAGCCCAGACGTGGGCACAGATACGCAGTATTTT. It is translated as CASSPDVGTDTQYF. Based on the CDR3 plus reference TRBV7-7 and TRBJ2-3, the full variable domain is GAGVSQSPRYKVTKRGQDVTLRCDPISSHATLYWYQQALGQGPEFLTYFNYEAQPDKSGLPSDRFSAERPEGSISTLTIQRTEQRDSAMYRCASSPDVGTDTQYFGPGTRLTVL.